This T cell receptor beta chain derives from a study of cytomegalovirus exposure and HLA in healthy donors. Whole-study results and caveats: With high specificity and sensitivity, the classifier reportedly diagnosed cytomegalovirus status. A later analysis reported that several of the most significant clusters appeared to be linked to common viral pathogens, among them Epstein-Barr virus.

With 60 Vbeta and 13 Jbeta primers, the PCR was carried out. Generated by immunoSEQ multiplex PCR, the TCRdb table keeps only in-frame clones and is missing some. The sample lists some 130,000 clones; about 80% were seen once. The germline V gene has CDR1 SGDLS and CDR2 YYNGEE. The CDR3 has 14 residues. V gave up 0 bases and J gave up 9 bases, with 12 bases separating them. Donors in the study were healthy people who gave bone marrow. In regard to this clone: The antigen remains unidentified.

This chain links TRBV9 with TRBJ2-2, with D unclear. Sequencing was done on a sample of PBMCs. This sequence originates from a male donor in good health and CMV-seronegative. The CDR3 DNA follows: TGTGCCAGCAGCGTAGCTCGCAGGTCCTGGGAGCTGTTTTTT. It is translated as CASSVARRSWELFF. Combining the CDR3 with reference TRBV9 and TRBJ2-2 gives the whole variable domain DSGVTQTPKHLITATGQRVTLRCSPRSGDLSVYWYQQSLDQGLQFLIQYYNGEERAKGNILERFSAQQFPDLHSELNLSSLELGDSALYFCASSVARRSWELFFGEGSRLTVL.